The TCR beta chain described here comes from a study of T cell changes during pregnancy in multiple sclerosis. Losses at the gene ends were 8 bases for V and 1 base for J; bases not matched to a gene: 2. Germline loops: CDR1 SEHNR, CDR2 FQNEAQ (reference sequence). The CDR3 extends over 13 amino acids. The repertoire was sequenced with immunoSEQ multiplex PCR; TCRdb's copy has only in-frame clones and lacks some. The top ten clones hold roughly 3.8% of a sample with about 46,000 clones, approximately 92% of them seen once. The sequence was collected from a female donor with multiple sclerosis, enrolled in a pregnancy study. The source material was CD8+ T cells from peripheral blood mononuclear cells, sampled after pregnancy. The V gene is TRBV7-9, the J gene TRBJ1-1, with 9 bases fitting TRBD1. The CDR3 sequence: CASSDRGNTEAFF. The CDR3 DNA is TGTGCCAGCTCGGACAGGGGGAACACTGAAGCTTTCTTT.